The clone carrying this T cell receptor beta chain has a count of ten or more. These data originate in a study of neurological immune-mediated disorders. Trimming removed 5 bases from V and 0 bases from J, with 20 bases in between. The CDR3 extends over 19 amino acids. Germline V gene lookup returns CDR1 SGHAT and CDR2 FQNNGV. TCRdb itself ran the 5' RACE reads through MiXCR, one entry per CDR3 protein. The sample has 50,000 to 80,000 distinct CDR3 sequences; 4.5% are singletons. The origin of this receptor is a man younger than 40 with multiple sclerosis. The specimen was PBMCs. This sequence joins TRBV11-2 and TRBJ2-6; D gene uncertain. CDR3 DNA sequence: TGTGCCAGCAGCCCGCAGTCTGGGCAGCGATCCTCTGGGGCCAACGTCCTGACTTTC. Amino acid sequence: CASSPQSGQRSSGANVLTF.